This T cell receptor beta chain was documented in a study of T-cell reconstitution after alpha-beta-depleted transplantation in children. This clonotype was observed a handful of times. The TCRbeta library was prepared with unique molecular identifiers. In TCRdb, the PCR reads were re-called with MiXCR into one record per CDR3 protein. Of approximately 400,000 distinct CDR3 sequences listed, around 9.9% are singletons. Germline assignment: CDR1 SGHRS and CDR2 YFSETQ. Trimming removed 1 base from V and 2 bases from J; junction bases left unmatched: 6. This CDR3 spans 15 amino acids. The sequence derives from a human donor who donated a stem cell graft to a child with acute myeloid leukemia. This specimen was PBMCs from the stem cell graft donor, taken from the stem cell graft. The chain joins TRBV5-1 to TRBJ2-7; 7 bases agree with TRBD1. In DNA, the CDR3 is TGCGCCAGCAGCTTGCAGGGGGTCCCCACCTACGAGCAGTACTTC. Translated, it gives CASSLQGVPTYEQYF.